A single TCR beta chain is shown here with its context. In this sample, this clone turned up a few times. No antigen is known for it. It has no much larger one-base neighbor in the sample; base qualities were not kept. The data derive from a study of cytomegalovirus exposure and HLA in healthy donors (dated by TCRdb to about 2017). Study-wide context: The 500 to 700 repertoires of the first cohort and the roughly 110 validation repertoires were produced on the same platform, according to a later analysis. The aim of the study was to test whether cataloging public T cell receptors could identify signatures of past pathogen exposure. Along with the approximately 700-subject first cohort, a separate validation cohort of over a hundred different subjects was used. To predict cytomegalovirus infection status, the study combined high-throughput TCR immunosequencing, statistical association of individual TCRs with disease status, and machine learning.

General conclusions and limits of the study: In vitro tests confirmed that a few of the cytomegalovirus-associated TCR beta chains recognize cytomegalovirus antigens. Most TCR sequences were observed very rarely across donors, whereas some public TCRs were present in many individuals. A later analysis found that TCRs clustered in the first cohort also tended to co-occur in the 120 validation repertoires, with 94% of cluster scores above 0. In the study, about 150 TCR beta chains were listed as associated with cytomegalovirus. The classifier was reported to diagnose cytomegalovirus status with high specificity and sensitivity in both the original and validation cohorts. According to the authors, the approach could potentially be generalized to other disease states and immunological phenotypes. A later analysis lacked HLA typing for the validation cohort, so it scored co-occurrence in that cohort across all 110 or so repertoires.

Separate from the approximately 670-subject first cohort, the validation cohort of around 130 subjects was the group to which the donors belonged. To prepare the library, the immunoSEQ multiplex PCR assay was applied. Processing in the source paper ran as follows. To diagnose cytomegalovirus status from the catalog of TCR beta chain sequences, a statistical classification framework was built. Imported from immuneACCESS, the table was reduced by TCRdb to in-frame sequences with V and J called. These copies leave out some clones; in studies compared against another copy, an unresolved V gene accounts for under half, and the cause of the remainder is not known. V and J calls and clone size are given by that table; D and trimming were obtained from the DNA. Counted in this sample were more than 300,000 clones; roughly 90% of them appeared once. Jointly, the top ten make up about 0.8% of the sample.

CDR1 and CDR2, per the germline V gene, are SGHTA and FQGTGA. V lost 5 bases and J lost 7 bases, and the count of bases not matched to a germline gene is 11. From the cysteine up to the phenylalanine, the CDR3 has a length of 15 residues. Of all the DNA, just the CDR3 is kept, 45 bases in frame from base 1. The sequencing input was PBMCs. The sequence is built from TRBV7-3 and TRBJ1-2; a stretch of 9 junction bases matches TRBD1. The receptor's source is a woman aged 18-29 years in good health and CMV-seronegative. The DNA sequence is given as TGTGCCAGCAGCCCCCAGGGGACAGGGTCGACTGGCTACACCTTC. It is translated as CASSPQGTGSTGYTF.